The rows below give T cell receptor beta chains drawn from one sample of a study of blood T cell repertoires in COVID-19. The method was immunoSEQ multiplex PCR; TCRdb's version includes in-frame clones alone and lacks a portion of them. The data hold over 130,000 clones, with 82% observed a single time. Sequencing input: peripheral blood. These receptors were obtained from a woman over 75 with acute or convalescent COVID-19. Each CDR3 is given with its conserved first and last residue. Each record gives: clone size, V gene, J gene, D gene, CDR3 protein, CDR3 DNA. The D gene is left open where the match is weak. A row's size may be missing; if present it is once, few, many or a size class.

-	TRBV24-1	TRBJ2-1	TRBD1	CATSDRLGQGIGNEQFF	TGTGCCACCAGTGATCGACTCGGACAGGGCATAGGCAATGAGCAGTTCTTC
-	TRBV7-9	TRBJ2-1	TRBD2	CASSGLAGGLYNEQFF	TGTGCCAGCAGCGGACTAGCGGGGGGCCTATACAATGAGCAGTTCTTC
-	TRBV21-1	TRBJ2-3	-	CASSKVCPSGGEDTQYF	TGTGCCAGCAGCAAAGTTTGTCCTAGCGGGGGGGAAGATACGCAGTATTTT
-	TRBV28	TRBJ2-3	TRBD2	CASSLLGLGLGTDTQYF	TGTGCCAGCAGTTTACTAGGACTAGGACTTGGCACAGATACGCAGTATTTT
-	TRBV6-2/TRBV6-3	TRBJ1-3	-	CASSRLSSGNTIYF	TGTGCCAGCAGTCGACTGAGCTCTGGAAACACCATATATTTT
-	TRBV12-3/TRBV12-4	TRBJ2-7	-	CASSFNSLNEQYF	TGTGCCAGCAGTTTTAACAGCCTTAACGAGCAGTACTTC
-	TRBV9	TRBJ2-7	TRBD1	CASSTTSGGEQYF	TGTGCCAGCAGCACCACCTCAGGGGGCGAGCAGTACTTC
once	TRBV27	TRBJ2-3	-	CASSLRGDLTDTQYF	TGTGCCAGCAGTTTACGCGGGGACCTGACAGATACGCAGTATTTT
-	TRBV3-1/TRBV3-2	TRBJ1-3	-	CASSHGEGTIYF	TGTGCCAGCAGCCACGGGGAAGGCACCATATATTTT
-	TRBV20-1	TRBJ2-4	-	CSAIQGRQYF	TGCAGTGCTATACAGGGACGTCAGTACTTC
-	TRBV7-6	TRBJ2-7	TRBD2	CASSTQAGSSYEQYF	TGTGCCAGCAGCACACAAGCGGGGAGCTCCTACGAGCAGTACTTC
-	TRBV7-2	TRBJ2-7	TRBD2	CASSLSSGITYEQYF	TGTGCCAGCAGCTTATCTAGCGGGATTACCTACGAGCAGTACTTC
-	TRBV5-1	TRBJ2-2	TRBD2	CASSITRTSGGSGELFF	TGCGCCAGCAGCATTACTCGGACTAGCGGGGGGTCCGGGGAGCTGTTTTTT
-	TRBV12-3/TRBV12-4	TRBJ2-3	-	CAGSTGMADTQYF	TGTGCCGGCTCCACAGGGATGGCGGATACGCAGTATTTT
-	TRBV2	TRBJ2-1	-	CASIPGLRLNEQFF	TGTGCCAGCATCCCGGGACTGCGTCTCAATGAGCAGTTCTTC
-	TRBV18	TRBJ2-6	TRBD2	CASSSLRGGRANVLTF	TGTGCCAGCTCCTCCCTCCGGGGGGGGCGGGCCAACGTCCTGACTTTC
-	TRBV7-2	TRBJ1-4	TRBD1	CASSPDREGKKLFF	TGTGCCAGCAGCCCGGACAGGGAGGGGAAAAAACTGTTTTTT
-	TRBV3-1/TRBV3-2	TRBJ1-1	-	CASSFLGRRNTEAFF	TGTGCCAGCAGCTTTTTAGGGAGGAGAAACACTGAAGCTTTCTTT
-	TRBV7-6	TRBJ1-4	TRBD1	CASSLKGQGTAEKLFF	TGTGCCAGCAGCCTAAAAGGACAGGGGACGGCGGAAAAACTGTTTTTT
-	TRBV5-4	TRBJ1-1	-	CASSLVPGVVNTEAFF	TGTGCCAGCAGCTTGGTCCCAGGGGTAGTGAACACTGAAGCTTTCTTT
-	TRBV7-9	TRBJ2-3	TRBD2	CASSLGGAGVPDTQYF	TGTGCCAGCAGCTTAGGGGGAGCGGGAGTACCAGATACGCAGTATTTT
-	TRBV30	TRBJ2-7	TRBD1	CAWIYRDRGHYEQYF	TGTGCCTGGATATACCGGGACAGGGGACACTACGAGCAGTACTTC
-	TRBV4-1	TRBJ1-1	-	CASSQDLYSPGHMNTEAFF	TGCGCCAGCAGCCAAGACCTTTACTCTCCGGGACACATGAACACTGAAGCTTTCTTT
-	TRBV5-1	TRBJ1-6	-	CASSFATENSPLHF	TGCGCCAGCAGCTTCGCGACAGAGAATTCACCCCTCCACTTT
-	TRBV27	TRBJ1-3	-	CASSTDRNSGNTIYF	TGTGCCAGCAGTACCGACAGAAACTCTGGAAACACCATATATTTT
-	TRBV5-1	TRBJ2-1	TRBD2	CASSLTSGSNYNEQFF	TGCGCCAGCAGCTTAACTAGCGGGAGTAATTACAATGAGCAGTTCTTC
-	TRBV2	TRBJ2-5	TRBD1	CASSERTGARGETQYF	TGTGCCAGCAGTGAAAGGACAGGGGCGCGAGGAGAGACCCAGTACTTC
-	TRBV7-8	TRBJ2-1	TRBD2	CASSLGRRGGGYNEQFF	TGTGCCAGCAGCTTAGGGCGGCGGGGGGGCGGCTACAATGAGCAGTTCTTC
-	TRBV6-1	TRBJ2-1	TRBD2	CASSEDLAGGYNEQFF	TGTGCCAGCAGTGAAGACCTAGCGGGGGGTTACAATGAGCAGTTCTTC
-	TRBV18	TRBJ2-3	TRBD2	CASSPSGIGGTDTQYF	TGTGCCAGCTCACCTAGCGGGATCGGCGGCACAGATACGCAGTATTTT
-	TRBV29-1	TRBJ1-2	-	CSVEEAGGYGYTF	TGCAGCGTTGAAGAGGCAGGAGGCTATGGCTACACCTTC
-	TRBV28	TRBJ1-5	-	CASSPLWAGNQPQHF	TGTGCCAGCAGCCCTCTCTGGGCTGGCAATCAGCCCCAGCATTTT
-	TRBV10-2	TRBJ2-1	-	CASSVGGGDEQFF	TGCGCCAGCAGTGTCGGGGGAGGCGATGAGCAGTTCTTC
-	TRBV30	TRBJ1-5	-	CAWILAGPEGNQPQHF	TGTGCCTGGATTTTGGCAGGCCCGGAGGGCAATCAGCCCCAGCATTTT
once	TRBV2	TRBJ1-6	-	CASSLGLLYGSPLHF	TGTGCCAGCAGCTTGGGACTGCTATATGGTTCACCCCTCCACTTT
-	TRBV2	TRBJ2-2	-	CASSASLGPTGELFF	TGTGCCAGCAGTGCGTCCCTAGGTCCCACCGGGGAGCTGTTTTTT
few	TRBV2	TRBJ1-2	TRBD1	CASRTGTGGFGYTF	TGTGCCAGCAGGACGGGGACAGGGGGTTTTGGCTACACCTTC
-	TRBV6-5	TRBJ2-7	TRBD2	CASSFFVAGGVYEQYF	TGTGCCAGCAGTTTTTTCGTAGCGGGAGGTGTCTACGAGCAGTACTTC
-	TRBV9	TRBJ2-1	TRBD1	CASSAAGQGRNEQFF	TGTGCCAGCAGCGCAGCGGGACAGGGTAGGAATGAGCAGTTCTTC
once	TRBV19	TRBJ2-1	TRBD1	CASSIAQGIGHEQFF	TGTGCCAGTAGTATCGCACAGGGGATAGGGCATGAGCAGTTCTTC
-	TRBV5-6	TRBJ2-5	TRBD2	CASSLTSGGGTQYF	TGTGCCAGCAGCTTGACTAGCGGGGGGGGGACCCAGTACTTC
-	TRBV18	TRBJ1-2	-	CASSPRDRLTANYGYTF	TGTGCCAGCTCACCCCGCGACAGACTTACAGCTAACTATGGCTACACCTTC
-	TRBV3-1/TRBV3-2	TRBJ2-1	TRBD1	CASSGQGNEQFF	TGTGCCAGCAGCGGACAGGGAAATGAGCAGTTCTTC
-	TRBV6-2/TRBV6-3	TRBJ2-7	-	CASSSNYEQYF	TGTGCCAGCAGTTCCAACTACGAGCAGTACTTC
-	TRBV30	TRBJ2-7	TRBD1	CACFPGQGLWEQYF	TGTGCCTGCTTTCCGGGACAGGGTCTCTGGGAGCAGTACTTC
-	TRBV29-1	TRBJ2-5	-	CSGLLAPQETQYF	TGCAGCGGGCTACTAGCCCCACAAGAGACCCAGTACTTC
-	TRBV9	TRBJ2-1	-	CASSVAVSPYNEQFF	TGTGCCAGCAGCGTAGCCGTAAGCCCTTACAATGAGCAGTTCTTC
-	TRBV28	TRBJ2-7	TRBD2	CASSLGLAGAREQYF	TGTGCCAGCAGCCTAGGACTAGCGGGAGCTCGGGAGCAGTACTTC
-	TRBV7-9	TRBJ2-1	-	CASRPGQNNEQFF	TGTGCCAGCAGACCCGGACAAAACAATGAGCAGTTCTTC
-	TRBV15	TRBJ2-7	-	CATSRDRTSSYEQYF	TGTGCCACCAGCAGAGATCGTACTAGTTCTTACGAGCAGTACTTC
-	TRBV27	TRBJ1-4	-	CASSPRHGINEKLFF	TGTGCCAGCTCGCCGCGCCACGGGATAAATGAAAAACTGTTTTTT
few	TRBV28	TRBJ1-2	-	CASSSEGRVGYTF	TGTGCCAGCAGTTCCGAAGGCAGGGTTGGCTACACCTTC
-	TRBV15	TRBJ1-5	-	CATSIRQRDQPQHF	TGTGCCACCAGCATCAGACAGCGGGATCAGCCCCAGCATTTT
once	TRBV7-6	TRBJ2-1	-	CASSLAIGVEQFF	TGTGCCAGCAGCTTAGCGATCGGGGTTGAGCAGTTCTTC
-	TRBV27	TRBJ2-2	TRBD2	CASSRLAPGLAANTGELFF	TGTGCCAGCAGCCGTTTGGCCCCGGGACTAGCGGCAAACACCGGGGAGCTGTTTTTT
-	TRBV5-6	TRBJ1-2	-	CASRLGAGRRYTF	TGTGCCAGCAGGCTTGGGGCTGGTCGTCGTTACACCTTC
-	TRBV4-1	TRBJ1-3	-	CASSQDPGAGNTIYF	TGCGCCAGCAGCCAAGATCCAGGGGCTGGAAACACCATATATTTT
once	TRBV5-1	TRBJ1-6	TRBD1	CASSLAGQSPLHF	TGCGCCAGCAGCTTGGCGGGACAGTCACCCCTCCACTTT
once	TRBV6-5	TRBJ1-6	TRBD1	CASSWDSEASPLHF	TGTGCCAGCAGCTGGGACAGCGAAGCGTCACCCCTCCACTTT